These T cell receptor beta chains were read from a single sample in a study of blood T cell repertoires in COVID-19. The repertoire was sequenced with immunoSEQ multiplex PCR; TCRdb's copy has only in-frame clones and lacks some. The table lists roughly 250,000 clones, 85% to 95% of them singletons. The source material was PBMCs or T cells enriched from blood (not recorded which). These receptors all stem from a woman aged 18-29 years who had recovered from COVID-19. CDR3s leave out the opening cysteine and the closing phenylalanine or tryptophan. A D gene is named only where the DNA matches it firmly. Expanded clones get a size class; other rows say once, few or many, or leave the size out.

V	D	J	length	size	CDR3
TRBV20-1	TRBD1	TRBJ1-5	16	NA	SASSGTGGPFGNQPQH
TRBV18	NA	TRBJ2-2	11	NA	ASSPWGSGELF
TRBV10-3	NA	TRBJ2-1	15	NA	AISELRPGSSYNEQF
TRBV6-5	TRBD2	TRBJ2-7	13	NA	ASSDGGAEGYEQY
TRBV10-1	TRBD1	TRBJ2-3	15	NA	ASSESAPQGASDTQY
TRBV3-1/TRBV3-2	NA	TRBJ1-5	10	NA	ASSYGGQPQH
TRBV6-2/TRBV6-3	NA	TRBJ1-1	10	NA	ASSYRTYEAF
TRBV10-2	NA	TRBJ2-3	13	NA	ASSEAPVSTDTQY
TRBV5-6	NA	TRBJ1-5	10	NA	ASSLRNQPQH
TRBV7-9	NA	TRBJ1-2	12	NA	ASSSGAGPAGYT
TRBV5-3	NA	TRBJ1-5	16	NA	ARSLPDRPHYSNQPQH
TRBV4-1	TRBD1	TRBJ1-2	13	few	ASSPGGIGNYGYT
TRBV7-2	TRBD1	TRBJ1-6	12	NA	ASSIRQGNSPLH